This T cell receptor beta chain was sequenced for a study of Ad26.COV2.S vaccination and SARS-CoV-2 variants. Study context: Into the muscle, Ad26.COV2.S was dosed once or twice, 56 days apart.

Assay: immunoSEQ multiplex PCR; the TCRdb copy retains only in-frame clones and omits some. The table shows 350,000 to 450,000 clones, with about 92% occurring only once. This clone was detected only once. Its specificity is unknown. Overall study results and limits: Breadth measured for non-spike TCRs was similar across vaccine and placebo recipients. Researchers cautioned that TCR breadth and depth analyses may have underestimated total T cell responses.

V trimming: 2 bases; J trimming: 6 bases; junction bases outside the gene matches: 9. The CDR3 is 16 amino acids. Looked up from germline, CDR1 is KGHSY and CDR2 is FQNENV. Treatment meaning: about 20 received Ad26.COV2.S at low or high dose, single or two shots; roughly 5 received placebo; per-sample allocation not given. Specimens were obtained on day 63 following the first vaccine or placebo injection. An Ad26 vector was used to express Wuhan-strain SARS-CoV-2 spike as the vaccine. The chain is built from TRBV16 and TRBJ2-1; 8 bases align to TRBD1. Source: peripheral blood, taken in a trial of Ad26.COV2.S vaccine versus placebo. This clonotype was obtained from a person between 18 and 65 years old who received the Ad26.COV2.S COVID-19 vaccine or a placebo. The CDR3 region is CASSQQDRVFANEQFF. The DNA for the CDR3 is TGTGCCAGCAGCCAACAGGACAGGGTCTTTGCCAATGAGCAGTTCTTC.